Listed below are T cell receptor beta chains from one sample, sequenced in a study of identical twins. Using its own MiXCR run on the 5' RACE reads, TCRdb lists one record per CDR3 protein. The sample has about 340,000 distinct CDR3 sequences; 12% are singletons. This sample was also put to use in a study of yellow fever vaccine responses in identical twins.

Material: CD8+ T cells sorted from blood. The receptor set was obtained from a woman younger than 30 in good health. Each CDR3 is given with its conserved first and last residue. Fields, in order: J gene, D gene, clone size, V gene, CDR3 protein, CDR3 DNA. A D gene is named only where the DNA matches it firmly. Clone size is stated in some rows and not others, as once, few, many or a class when expanded.

J: TRBJ2-1; D: -; size: few; V: TRBV6-5; CDR3: CASSYPEGDYNEQFF; DNA: TGTGCCAGCAGCTACCCGGAGGGAGATTACAATGAGCAGTTCTTC
J: TRBJ2-1; D: -; size: -; V: TRBV21-1; CDR3: CASSTRTGSLGEQFF; DNA: TGTGCCAGCAGCACACGGACAGGGTCCCTCGGGGAGCAGTTCTTC
J: TRBJ2-5; D: TRBD2; size: -; V: TRBV10-3; CDR3: CAISDPGLAGGFQETQYF; DNA: TGTGCCATCAGTGACCCGGGACTAGCGGGGGGCTTTCAAGAGACCCAGTACTTC
J: TRBJ1-1; D: TRBD1; size: few; V: TRBV7-9; CDR3: CASSFDRGLAEAFF; DNA: TGTGCCAGCAGCTTCGACAGGGGGCTTGCTGAAGCTTTCTTT
J: TRBJ2-2; D: -; size: -; V: TRBV9; CDR3: CASSARGGANTGELFF; DNA: TGTGCCAGCAGCGCAAGGGGTGGCGCGAACACCGGGGAGCTGTTTTTT
J: TRBJ2-1; D: TRBD1; size: -; V: TRBV10-3; CDR3: CAISESRTGYNEQFF; DNA: TGTGCCATCAGTGAGTCCCGGACAGGTTACAATGAGCAGTTCTTC
J: TRBJ2-1; D: TRBD2; size: -; V: TRBV27; CDR3: CASRPLAGGDEQFF; DNA: TGTGCCAGCAGACCCTTAGCGGGAGGGGATGAGCAGTTCTTC
J: TRBJ1-2; D: -; size: many; V: TRBV7-9; CDR3: CASSLGDAYGYTF; DNA: TGTGCCAGCAGCTTAGGGGACGCCTATGGCTACACCTTC
J: TRBJ2-1; D: TRBD2; size: -; V: TRBV20-1; CDR3: CSAFRDTGGDEQFF; DNA: TGCAGTGCTTTCCGGGACACCGGGGGGGATGAGCAGTTCTTC
J: TRBJ2-1; D: -; size: many; V: TRBV12-3/TRBV12-4; CDR3: CASSLQLTSYNEQFF; DNA: TGTGCCAGCAGTTTACAGCTAACCTCCTACAATGAGCAGTTCTTC
J: TRBJ1-5; D: TRBD1; size: -; V: TRBV6-4; CDR3: CASKTGSQPQHF; DNA: TGTGCCAGCAAGACAGGGTCCCAGCCCCAGCATTTT
J: TRBJ2-7; D: -; size: many; V: TRBV25-1; CDR3: CASSEYNRAEQYF; DNA: TGTGCCAGCAGTGAATATAACCGGGCCGAGCAGTACTTC
J: TRBJ2-7; D: TRBD1; size: few; V: TRBV27; CDR3: CASSLFQGADGQYF; DNA: TGTGCCAGCAGTTTATTCCAGGGGGCCGATGGGCAGTACTTC
J: TRBJ2-2; D: -; size: few; V: TRBV10-1; CDR3: CASSARDTGELFF; DNA: TGCGCCAGCAGCGCCCGGGACACCGGGGAGCTGTTTTTT
J: TRBJ2-3; D: -; size: -; V: TRBV7-9; CDR3: CASSSKEEALTDTQYF; DNA: TGTGCCAGCAGCTCTAAGGAGGAGGCACTCACAGATACGCAGTATTTT
J: TRBJ1-5; D: -; size: -; V: TRBV12-3/TRBV12-4; CDR3: CASSIQDPPRQPQHF; DNA: TGTGCCAGCAGTATCCAGGACCCACCCAGGCAGCCCCAGCATTTT
J: TRBJ2-1; D: TRBD2; size: -; V: TRBV25-1; CDR3: CASGLAGSSSYNEQFF; DNA: TGTGCCAGCGGGCTAGCGGGGTCGAGCTCCTACAATGAGCAGTTCTTC
J: TRBJ2-4; D: -; size: once; V: TRBV5-4; CDR3: CASSLIGSGENIQYF; DNA: TGTGCCAGCAGCTTAATCGGGTCCGGGGAAAACATTCAGTACTTC
J: TRBJ2-2; D: TRBD2; size: -; V: TRBV9; CDR3: CASSVGVPPLAGDSRELFF; DNA: TGTGCCAGCAGCGTAGGTGTCCCCCCCCTAGCGGGAGATTCCCGGGAGCTGTTTTTT
J: TRBJ2-5; D: -; size: few; V: TRBV7-6; CDR3: CASSLEEPMVAYGQETQYF; DNA: TGTGCCAGCAGCTTAGAGGAACCGATGGTAGCGTACGGCCAAGAGACCCAGTACTTC
J: TRBJ1-1; D: -; size: -; V: TRBV2; CDR3: CASIRTGTREAFF; DNA: TGTGCCAGCATAAGAACCGGGACACGTGAAGCTTTCTTT
J: TRBJ1-6; D: -; size: few; V: TRBV4-1; CDR3: CASSQLTSSYNSPLHF; DNA: TGCGCCAGCAGCCAACTTACAAGCTCCTATAATTCACCCCTCCACTTT
J: TRBJ1-1; D: -; size: few; V: TRBV7-9; CDR3: CASSLAIGDTEAFF; DNA: TGTGCCAGCAGCTTAGCGATAGGGGACACTGAAGCTTTCTTT
J: TRBJ1-1; D: -; size: -; V: TRBV12-3/TRBV12-4; CDR3: CASSKSLRGMNTEAFF; DNA: TGTGCCAGCAGTAAATCCCTCCGGGGGATGAACACTGAAGCTTTCTTT
J: TRBJ2-7; D: TRBD2; size: once; V: TRBV7-2; CDR3: CASSWSGTNPYEQYF; DNA: TGTGCCAGCAGCTGGTCCGGGACTAACCCATACGAGCAGTACTTC
J: TRBJ2-7; D: -; size: -; V: TRBV20-1; CDR3: CSARDLGHSTYEQYF; DNA: TGCAGTGCTAGAGATCTCGGACATAGTACCTACGAGCAGTACTTC
J: TRBJ2-7; D: TRBD2; size: -; V: TRBV28; CDR3: CASSSPSGRFSYEQYF; DNA: TGTGCCAGCAGTTCTCCTAGCGGGAGGTTCTCCTACGAGCAGTACTTC
J: TRBJ2-2; D: -; size: -; V: TRBV12-3/TRBV12-4; CDR3: CASSLDQGLAGELFF; DNA: TGTGCCAGCAGTTTAGACCAGGGGTTGGCCGGGGAGCTGTTTTTT
J: TRBJ2-7; D: -; size: few; V: TRBV4-1; CDR3: CASSQDLFGGNEQYF; DNA: TGCGCCAGCAGCCAAGATCTGTTCGGGGGCAACGAGCAGTACTTC
J: TRBJ1-4; D: -; size: -; V: TRBV5-1; CDR3: CASSLDGATNEKLFF; DNA: TGCGCCAGCAGCCTGGACGGAGCAACTAATGAAAAACTGTTTTTT
J: TRBJ2-2; D: TRBD2; size: -; V: TRBV5-5; CDR3: CASIPAGANTGELFF; DNA: TGTGCCAGCATCCCGGCGGGGGCGAACACCGGGGAGCTGTTTTTT
J: TRBJ2-2; D: -; size: few; V: TRBV6-1; CDR3: CASSRGTPRAGELFF; DNA: TGTGCCAGCAGTAGAGGGACACCTAGGGCCGGGGAGCTGTTTTTT
J: TRBJ2-3; D: TRBD2; size: -; V: TRBV7-2; CDR3: CASSEAGTSTDTQYF; DNA: TGTGCCAGCAGCGAAGCGGGGACCTCCACAGATACGCAGTATTTT
J: TRBJ1-1; D: -; size: many; V: TRBV4-1; CDR3: CASSQGQLNTEAFF; DNA: TGCGCCAGCAGCCAAGGACAGCTGAACACTGAAGCTTTCTTT
J: TRBJ2-7; D: TRBD2; size: -; V: TRBV7-6; CDR3: CASSPQREGRYEQYF; DNA: TGTGCCAGCAGCCCCCAGCGGGAGGGCCGGTACGAGCAGTACTTC
J: TRBJ2-1; D: -; size: few; V: TRBV6-1; CDR3: CATSVLASVGNEQFF; DNA: TGTGCCACCTCGGTTCTAGCGTCGGTGGGCAATGAGCAGTTCTTC
J: TRBJ1-6; D: TRBD1; size: few; V: TRBV5-1; CDR3: CASSFRTGVDNSPLHF; DNA: TGCGCCAGCAGCTTTCGCACAGGGGTGGATAATTCACCCCTCCACTTT
J: TRBJ2-7; D: TRBD2; size: -; V: TRBV16; CDR3: CASSQLASGSYEQYF; DNA: TGTGCCAGCAGCCAATTGGCTAGCGGGAGCTACGAGCAGTACTTC
J: TRBJ1-5; D: -; size: many; V: TRBV12-3/TRBV12-4; CDR3: CASRLADSSFNQPQHF; DNA: TGTGCCAGCAGACTTGCGGACAGCTCTTTCAATCAGCCCCAGCATTTT
J: TRBJ2-2; D: -; size: many; V: TRBV7-6; CDR3: CASSRGLLTANTGELFF; DNA: TGTGCCAGCAGCCGGGGACTCCTGACCGCGAACACCGGGGAGCTGTTTTTT
J: TRBJ2-3; D: TRBD1; size: many; V: TRBV4-2; CDR3: CASSQDGTGTDTQYF; DNA: TGTGCCAGCAGCCAAGATGGGACAGGGACAGATACGCAGTATTTT
J: TRBJ2-1; D: -; size: few; V: TRBV6-2/TRBV6-3; CDR3: CASSYSINEQFF; DNA: TGTGCCAGCAGTTACTCGATAAATGAGCAGTTCTTC
J: TRBJ2-7; D: TRBD2; size: -; V: TRBV7-9; CDR3: CASSRTSGMLYEQYF; DNA: TGTGCCAGCAGCCGGACTAGCGGGATGTTGTACGAGCAGTACTTC
J: TRBJ2-2; D: TRBD2; size: few; V: TRBV7-9; CDR3: CASSLESSGDTGELFF; DNA: TGTGCCAGCAGCTTAGAGTCTAGCGGAGACACCGGGGAGCTGTTTTTT
J: TRBJ1-1; D: -; size: few; V: TRBV7-9; CDR3: CASSPRQVATEAFF; DNA: TGTGCCAGCAGCCCAAGGCAGGTGGCCACTGAAGCTTTCTTT